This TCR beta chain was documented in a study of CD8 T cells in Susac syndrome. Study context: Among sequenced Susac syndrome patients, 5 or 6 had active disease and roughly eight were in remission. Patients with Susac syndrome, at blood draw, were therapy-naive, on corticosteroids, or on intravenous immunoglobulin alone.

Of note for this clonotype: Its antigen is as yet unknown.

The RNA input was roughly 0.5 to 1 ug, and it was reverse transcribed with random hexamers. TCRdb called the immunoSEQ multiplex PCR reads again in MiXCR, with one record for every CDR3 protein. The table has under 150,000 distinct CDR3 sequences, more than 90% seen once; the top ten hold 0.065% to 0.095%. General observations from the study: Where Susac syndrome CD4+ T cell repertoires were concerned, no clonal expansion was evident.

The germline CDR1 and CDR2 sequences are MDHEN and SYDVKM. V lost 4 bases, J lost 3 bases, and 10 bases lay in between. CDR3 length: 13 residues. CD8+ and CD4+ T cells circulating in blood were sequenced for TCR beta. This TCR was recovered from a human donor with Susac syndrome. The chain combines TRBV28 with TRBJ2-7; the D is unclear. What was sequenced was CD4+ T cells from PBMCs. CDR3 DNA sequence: TGTGCCAGCAGTTCTACGCCCGACTACGAGCAGTACTTC. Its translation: CASSSTPDYEQYF.